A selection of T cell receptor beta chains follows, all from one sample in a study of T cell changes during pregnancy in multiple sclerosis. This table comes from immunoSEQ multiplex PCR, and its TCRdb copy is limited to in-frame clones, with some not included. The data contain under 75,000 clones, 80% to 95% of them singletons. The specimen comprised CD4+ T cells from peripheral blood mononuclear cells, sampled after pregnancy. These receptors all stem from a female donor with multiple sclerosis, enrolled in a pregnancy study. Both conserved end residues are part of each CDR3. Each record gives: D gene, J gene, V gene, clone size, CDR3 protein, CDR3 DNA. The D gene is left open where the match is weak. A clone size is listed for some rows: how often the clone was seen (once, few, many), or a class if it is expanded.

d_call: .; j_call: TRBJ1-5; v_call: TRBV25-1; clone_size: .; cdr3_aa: CASSSDRLSQPQHF; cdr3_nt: TGTGCCAGCAGTTCTGACAGGCTTTCCCAGCCCCAGCATTTT
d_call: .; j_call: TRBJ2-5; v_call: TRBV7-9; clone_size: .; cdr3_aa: CASSTLAEASPQETQYF; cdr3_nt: TGTGCCAGCAGCACCTTAGCGGAGGCCTCTCCCCAAGAGACCCAGTACTTC
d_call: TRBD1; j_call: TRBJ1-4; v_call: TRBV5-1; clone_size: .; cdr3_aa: CASSLGPGQGFATNEKLFF; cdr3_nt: TGCGCCAGCAGCTTGGGGCCGGGACAGGGGTTTGCAACTAATGAAAAACTGTTTTTT
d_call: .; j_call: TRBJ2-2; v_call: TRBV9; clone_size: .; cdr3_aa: CASSTGTRTGELFF; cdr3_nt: TGTGCCAGCAGCACCGGGACACGCACCGGGGAGCTGTTTTTT
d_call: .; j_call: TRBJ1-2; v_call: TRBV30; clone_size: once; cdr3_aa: CAWRRQGGNYGYTF; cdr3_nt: TGTGCCTGGAGGAGGCAGGGAGGGAACTATGGCTACACCTTC
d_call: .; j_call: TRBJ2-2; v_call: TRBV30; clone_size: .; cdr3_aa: CAWSSQSFWELFF; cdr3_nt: TGTGCCTGGAGTTCACAGAGTTTCTGGGAGCTGTTTTTT
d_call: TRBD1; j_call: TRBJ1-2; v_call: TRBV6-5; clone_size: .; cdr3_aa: CATSRGQAANYGYTF; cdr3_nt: TGTGCCACCTCCAGGGGGCAGGCGGCTAACTATGGCTACACCTTC
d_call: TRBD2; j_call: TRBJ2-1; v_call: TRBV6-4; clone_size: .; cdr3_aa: CASSDSGLAGGHRSNEQFF; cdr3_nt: TGTGCCAGCAGTGACTCAGGACTAGCGGGGGGTCATAGGTCCAATGAGCAGTTCTTC
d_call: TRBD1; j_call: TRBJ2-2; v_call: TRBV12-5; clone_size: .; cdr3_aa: CASGLGQGADRGNTGELFF; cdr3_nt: TGTGCTAGTGGTTTGGGACAGGGGGCTGACCGCGGGAACACCGGGGAGCTGTTTTTT
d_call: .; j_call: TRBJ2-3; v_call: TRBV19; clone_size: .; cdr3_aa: CASSIGAGDTQYF; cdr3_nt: TGTGCCAGTAGTATAGGTGCCGGAGATACGCAGTATTTT
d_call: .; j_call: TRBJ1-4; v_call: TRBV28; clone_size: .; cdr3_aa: CASSFQPTGFNEKLFF; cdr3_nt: TGTGCCAGCAGTTTTCAACCGACAGGTTTTAATGAAAAACTGTTTTTT
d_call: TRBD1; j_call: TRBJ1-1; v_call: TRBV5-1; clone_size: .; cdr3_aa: CASSQGQGGEAFF; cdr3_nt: TGCGCCAGCAGCCAGGGACAGGGTGGTGAAGCTTTCTTT
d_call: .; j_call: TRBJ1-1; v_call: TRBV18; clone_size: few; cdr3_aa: CASSPRAGDGEAFF; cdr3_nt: TGTGCCAGCTCACCCCGAGCGGGGGACGGTGAAGCTTTCTTT
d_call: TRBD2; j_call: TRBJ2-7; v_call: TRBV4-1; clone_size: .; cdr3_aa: CASSQATSGGGTYEQYF; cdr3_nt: TGCGCCAGCAGCCAAGCGACTAGCGGGGGGGGTACCTACGAGCAGTACTTC
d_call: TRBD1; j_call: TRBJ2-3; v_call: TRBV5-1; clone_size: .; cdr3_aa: CASSLFVPGQGADTQYF; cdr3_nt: TGCGCTAGCAGCTTGTTCGTCCCGGGACAGGGGGCGGATACGCAGTATTTT
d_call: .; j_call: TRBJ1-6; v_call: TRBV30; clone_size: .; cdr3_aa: CAWSVRGTYNSPLHF; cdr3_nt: TGTGCCTGGAGTGTACGGGGGACCTATAATTCACCCCTCCACTTT
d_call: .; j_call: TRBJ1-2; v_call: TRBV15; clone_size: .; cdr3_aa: CATSPRGGYGYTF; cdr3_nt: TGTGCCACCAGCCCAAGAGGCGGCTATGGCTACACCTTC
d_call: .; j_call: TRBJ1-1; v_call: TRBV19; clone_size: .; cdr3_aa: CASSLGVRSFTEAFF; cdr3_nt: TGTGCCAGTAGTCTCGGGGTTCGGTCGTTCACTGAAGCTTTCTTT
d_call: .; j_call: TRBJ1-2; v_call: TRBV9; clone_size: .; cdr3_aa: CASSAQVGPNYGYTF; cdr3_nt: TGTGCCAGCAGCGCCCAGGTGGGCCCTAACTATGGCTACACCTTC
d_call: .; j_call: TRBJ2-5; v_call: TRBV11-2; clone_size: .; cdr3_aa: CASSLRDSLYQETQYF; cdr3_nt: TGTGCCAGCAGCCTCCGGGACTCCCTTTATCAAGAGACCCAGTACTTC
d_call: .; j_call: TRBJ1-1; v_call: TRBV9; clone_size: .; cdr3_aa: CASSTRQMNTEAFF; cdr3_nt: TGTGCCAGCAGCACGCGACAGATGAACACTGAAGCTTTCTTT
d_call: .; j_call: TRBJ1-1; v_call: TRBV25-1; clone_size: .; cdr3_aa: CASSEAGVGSSRTEAFF; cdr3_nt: TGTGCCAGCAGTGAAGCGGGGGTCGGATCATCGAGGACTGAAGCTTTCTTT
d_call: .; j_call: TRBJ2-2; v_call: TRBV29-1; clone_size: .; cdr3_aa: CSVVWGGNTGELFF; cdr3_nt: TGCAGCGTTGTATGGGGCGGGAACACCGGGGAGCTGTTTTTT
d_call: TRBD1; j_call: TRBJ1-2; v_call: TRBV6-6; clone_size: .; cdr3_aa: CASSAQGNYGYTF; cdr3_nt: TGTGCCAGCAGCGCACAGGGGAACTATGGCTACACCTTC
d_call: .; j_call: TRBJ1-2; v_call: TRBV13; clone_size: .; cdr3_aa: CASSLGPLEGYTF; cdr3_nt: TGTGCCAGCAGCTTAGGCCCCCTCGAGGGCTACACCTTC
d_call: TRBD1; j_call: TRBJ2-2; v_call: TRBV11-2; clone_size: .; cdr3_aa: CASSRDRDTGELFF; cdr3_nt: TGTGCCAGCAGCCGGGACAGGGACACCGGGGAGCTGTTTTTT
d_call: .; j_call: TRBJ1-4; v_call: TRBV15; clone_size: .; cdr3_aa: CVTSRDPGEKLFF; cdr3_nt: TGTGTCACCAGCAGAGATCCCGGTGAAAAACTGTTTTTT
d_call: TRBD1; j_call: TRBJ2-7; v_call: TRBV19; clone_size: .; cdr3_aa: CASSIAGQGDYEQYF; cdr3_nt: TGTGCCAGTAGTATAGCCGGACAGGGGGACTACGAGCAGTACTTC
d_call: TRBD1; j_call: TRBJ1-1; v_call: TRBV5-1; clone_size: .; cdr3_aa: CASSLGDRNTEAFF; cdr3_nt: TGCGCCAGCAGCTTGGGGGACAGAAACACTGAAGCTTTCTTT
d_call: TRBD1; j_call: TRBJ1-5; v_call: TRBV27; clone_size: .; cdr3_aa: CASSLDRGHNQPQHF; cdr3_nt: TGTGCCAGCAGTCTGGACAGGGGGCACAATCAGCCCCAGCATTTT
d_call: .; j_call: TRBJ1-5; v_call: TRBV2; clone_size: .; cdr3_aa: CATSVWATNQPQHF; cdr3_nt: TGTGCCACCTCCGTTTGGGCCACTAATCAGCCCCAGCATTTT
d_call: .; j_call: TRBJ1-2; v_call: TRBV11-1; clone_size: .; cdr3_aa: CATYRVGYTF; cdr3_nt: TGTGCCACGTACAGGGTTGGCTACACCTTC
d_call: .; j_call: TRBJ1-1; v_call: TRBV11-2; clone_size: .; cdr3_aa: CASSTTGRITEAFF; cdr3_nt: TGTGCCAGCAGCACTACAGGGAGAATCACTGAAGCTTTCTTT
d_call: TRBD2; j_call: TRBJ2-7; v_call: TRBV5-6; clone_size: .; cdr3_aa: CASSLGTRVLSYEQYF; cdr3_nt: TGTGCCAGCAGCTTGGGGACTAGAGTATTATCCTACGAGCAGTACTTC
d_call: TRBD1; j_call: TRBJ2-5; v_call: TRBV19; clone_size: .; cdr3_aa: CASSARQGLQETQYF; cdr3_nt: TGTGCCAGTAGTGCAAGACAGGGCCTCCAAGAGACCCAGTACTTC
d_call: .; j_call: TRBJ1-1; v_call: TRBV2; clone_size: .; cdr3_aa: CASSTNPGTEAFF; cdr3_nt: TGTGCCAGCAGTACGAATCCCGGCACTGAAGCTTTCTTT
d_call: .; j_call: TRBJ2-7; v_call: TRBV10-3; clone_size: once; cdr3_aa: CAATSDSLYEQYF; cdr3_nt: TGTGCCGCGACTTCGGACAGCTTATACGAGCAGTACTTC
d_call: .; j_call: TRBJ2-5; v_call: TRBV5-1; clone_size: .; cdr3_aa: CASSLEGRVEETQYF; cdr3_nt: TGCGCCAGCAGCTTGGAGGGGCGAGTGGAGGAGACCCAGTACTTC
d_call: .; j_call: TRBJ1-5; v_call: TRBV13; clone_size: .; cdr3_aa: CASSQIVQGYINQPQHF; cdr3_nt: TGTGCCAGCAGTCAGATCGTACAGGGTTATATCAATCAGCCCCAGCATTTT
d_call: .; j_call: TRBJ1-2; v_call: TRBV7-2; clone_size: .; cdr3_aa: CASSSRGRVGGYTF; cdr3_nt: TGTGCCAGCAGCTCCAGAGGGAGGGTTGGCGGCTACACCTTC
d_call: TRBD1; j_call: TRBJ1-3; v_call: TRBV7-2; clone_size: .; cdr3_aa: CASSLKGGWGRDTIYF; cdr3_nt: TGTGCCAGCAGCTTAAAAGGGGGCTGGGGTAGGGACACCATATATTTT
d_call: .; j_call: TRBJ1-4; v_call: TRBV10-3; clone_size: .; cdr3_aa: CAISEPGEKLFF; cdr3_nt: TGTGCCATCAGTGAGCCGGGTGAAAAACTGTTTTTT
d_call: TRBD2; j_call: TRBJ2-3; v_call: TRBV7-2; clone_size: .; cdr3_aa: CASSILTSGGTDTQYF; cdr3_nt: TGTGCCAGCAGCATCCTGACTAGCGGGGGCACAGATACGCAGTATTTT
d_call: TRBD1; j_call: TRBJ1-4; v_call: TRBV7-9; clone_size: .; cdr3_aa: CASSFHRGPNEKLFF; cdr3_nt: TGTGCCAGCAGCTTCCACAGGGGACCTAATGAAAAACTGTTTTTT
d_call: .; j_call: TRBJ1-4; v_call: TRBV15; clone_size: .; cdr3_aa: CATSRDSMAIEKLFF; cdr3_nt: TGTGCCACCAGCAGAGATTCCATGGCAATCGAAAAACTGTTTTTT
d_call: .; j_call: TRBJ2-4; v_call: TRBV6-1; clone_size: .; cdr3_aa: CASSENPVSGLAKNIQYF; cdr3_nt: TGTGCCAGCAGTGAAAATCCGGTCTCGGGACTAGCCAAAAACATTCAGTACTTC
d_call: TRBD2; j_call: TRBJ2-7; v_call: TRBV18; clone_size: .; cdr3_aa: CASSPSGTSGSFSYEQYF; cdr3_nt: TGTGCCAGCTCACCTTCGGGGACTAGCGGGAGTTTTTCCTACGAGCAGTACTTC
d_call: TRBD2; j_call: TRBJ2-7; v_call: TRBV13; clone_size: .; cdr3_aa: CASSFGLAGGYEQYF; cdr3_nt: TGTGCCAGCAGCTTTGGACTAGCGGGAGGTTACGAGCAGTACTTC
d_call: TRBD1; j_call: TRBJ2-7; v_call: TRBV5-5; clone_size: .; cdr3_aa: CASSLGTGGTYEQYF; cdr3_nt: TGTGCCAGCAGCCTCGGGACAGGGGGCACCTACGAGCAGTACTTC
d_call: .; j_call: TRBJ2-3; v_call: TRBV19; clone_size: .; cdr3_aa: CASSIGTSPGTDTQYF; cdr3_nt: TGTGCCAGTAGTATAGGAACTAGTCCCGGCACAGATACGCAGTATTTT
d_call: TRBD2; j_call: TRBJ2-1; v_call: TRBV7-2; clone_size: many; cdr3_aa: CASSGLALTEQFF; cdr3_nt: TGTGCCAGCAGCGGACTAGCATTGACTGAGCAGTTCTTC
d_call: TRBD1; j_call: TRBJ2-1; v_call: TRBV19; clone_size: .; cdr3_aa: CASGGEQFF; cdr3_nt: TGTGCCTCAGGGGGTGAGCAGTTCTTC
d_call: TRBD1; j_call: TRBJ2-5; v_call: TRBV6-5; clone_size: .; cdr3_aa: CASRPGTGPETQYF; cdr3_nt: TGTGCCAGCAGACCCGGGACAGGGCCAGAGACCCAGTACTTC
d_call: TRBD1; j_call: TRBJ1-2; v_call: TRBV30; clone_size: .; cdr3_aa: CAWSVLKGGGYTF; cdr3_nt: TGTGCCTGGAGTGTACTAAAAGGGGGCGGCTACACCTTC
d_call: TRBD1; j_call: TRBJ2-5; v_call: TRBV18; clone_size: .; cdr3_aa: CASSPGTGNLETQYF; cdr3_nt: TGTGCCAGCTCACCAGGGACAGGGAATCTAGAGACCCAGTACTTC
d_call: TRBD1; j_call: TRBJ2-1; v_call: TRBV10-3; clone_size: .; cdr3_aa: CAISKTSRKGGYEQFF; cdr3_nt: TGTGCCATCAGTAAAACTAGTCGAAAAGGGGGCTATGAGCAGTTCTTC
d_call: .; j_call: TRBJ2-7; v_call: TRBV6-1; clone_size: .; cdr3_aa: CASKGTPYEQYF; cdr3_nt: TGTGCCAGCAAAGGGACACCGTACGAGCAGTACTTC
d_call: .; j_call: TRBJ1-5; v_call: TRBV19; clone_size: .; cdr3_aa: CASSQAGSNQPQHF; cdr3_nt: TGTGCCAGTAGTCAGGCGGGAAGCAATCAGCCCCAGCATTTT
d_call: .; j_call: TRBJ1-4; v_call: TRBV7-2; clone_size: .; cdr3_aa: CASSSTRGRAREKLFF; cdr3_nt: TGTGCCAGCAGCTCTACTCGTGGCAGGGCAAGGGAAAAACTGTTTTTT